This entry lists 10 T cell receptor beta chains sequenced from one sample in a study of T-cell reconstitution after alpha-beta-depleted transplantation in children. Unique molecular identifiers were incorporated into the prepared TCRbeta library. TCRdb analysed the PCR reads with MiXCR anew, one entry per CDR3 protein. The repertoire has around 490,000 distinct CDR3 sequences, 10% to 12% of them found once; the top ten carry 12% to 15%. Material: PBMCs, mostly from graft donor cells, obtained 180 days after TCRalphabeta/CD19-depleted stem cell transplant. The receptors were gathered from a female patient between 2 and 15 years old who had a stem cell transplant for aplastic anemia, so the T cells may come from the graft donor.

This clonotype occurred many times. The chain is built from TRBV4-3 and TRBJ1-6, with 10 nucleotides matching TRBD1. J was trimmed by 7 bases and V by 4 bases; bases with no gene match: 1. CDR3 length equals 14 residues. The V gene's germline CDR1 is LGHNA and CDR2 YSLEER. Here the CDR3 reads CASSLTGGNSPLHF. The CDR3 DNA reads as TGCGCCAGCAGCCTGACAGGGGGCAATTCACCCCTCCACTTT.

This chain connects TRBV28 to TRBJ1-4; no definite D call. CDR1 and CDR2 from the germline V gene are MDHEN and SYDVKM. This CDR3 comprises 14 residues. Trimming took off 8 bases at V and 4 bases at J, with 14 bases between the two ends. The CDR3 reads CASQPRTFNEKLFF. For the CDR3, the DNA is TGTGCCAGCCAACCGCGAACCTTTAATGAAAAACTGTTTTTT.

This chain joins TRBV4-3 and TRBJ2-7, with D possibly matching TRBD2 (6 bases). The V end was cut by 0 bases, the J end by 4 bases, with 16 bases between. Germline V gives CDR1 LGHNA, CDR2 YSLEER. This CDR3 is built from 16 residues. The CDR3 DNA reads TGCGCCAGCAGCCAAGAGGGGGACTCGGGACCTTACGAGCAGTACTTC. It encodes CASSQEGDSGPYEQYF.

This clonotype was observed a handful of times. The chain has TRBV9 and TRBJ2-1; TRBD1 agrees at 7 bases. There are 16 residues in the CDR3. J gave up 8 bases and V 4 bases, and 15 bases lay outside the gene matches. Germline V gives CDR1 SGDLS, CDR2 YYNGEE. The DNA for the CDR3 is TGTGCCAGCAGCCCCCTACTGGGACAGACTCTCCATGAGCAGTTCTTC. It codes for CASSPLLGQTLHEQFF. Full variable domain (remainder filled in from reference TRBV9 and TRBJ2-1): DSGVTQTPKHLITATGQRVTLRCSPRSGDLSVYWYQQSLDQGLQFLIQYYNGEERAKGNILERFSAQQFPDLHSELNLSSLELGDSALYFCASSPLLGQTLHEQFFGPGTRLTVL.

The sample holds a few counts of this clonotype. The V gene is TRBV5-1, the J gene TRBJ2-3; D remains unclear. The V and J ends lost 0 bases and 0 bases respectively, with 11 bases between them. CDR3 length equals 16 residues. Germline CDR1 reads SGHRS; CDR2 reads YFSETQ. The CDR3 DNA reads as TGCGCCAGCAGCTTGGAACTGAGTTATAGCACAGATACGCAGTATTTT. Its translation: CASSLELSYSTDTQYF.

This clonotype was counted a few times. The chain combines TRBV29-1 with TRBJ2-2, with D tentatively TRBD1 (6 bases). This CDR3 has 14 residues. Trimming left V 6 bases short and J 6 bases short, with 17 bases between. The germline CDR1 and CDR2 sequences are SQVTM and ANQGSEA. The DNA for the CDR3 is TGCAGCGTCGCCCCAGGGGTCGGCGCCGGGGAGCTGTTTTTT. Translating gives CSVAPGVGAGELFF.

A few counts support this clonotype. V is TRBV5-1 and J is TRBJ2-1; 7 bases align to TRBD2. The junction had 10 bases not matched to a gene; V was cut back by 4 bases and J by 3 bases. Germline CDR1 is SGHRS and CDR2 is YFSETQ. The CDR3 is made up of 16 amino acids. In DNA, the CDR3 is TGCGCCAGCAGCCTCCGGAGCGGGACGATCTACAATGAGCAGTTCTTC. It is translated as CASSLRSGTIYNEQFF.

The rearrangement links TRBV7-8 to TRBJ2-7; weak D call: TRBD2 (7 bases). Deletions cut 3 bases from V and 1 base from J, with 19 bases between. The V gene's germline CDR1 is SGHVS and CDR2 FQNEAQ. The CDR3 is 17 amino acids. The CDR3 coding sequence is TGTGCCAGCAGCTTGGGGGGGGCGGGGCTCCTATCCTACGAGCAGTACTTC. Translated, it gives CASSLGGAGLLSYEQYF.

This clonotype has ten or more counts. The V and J genes are TRBV12-3 or TRBV12-4 and TRBJ2-7; D gene uncertain. Trimming took off 1 base at V and 4 bases at J, with 8 bases between the two ends. This CDR3 spans 13 amino acids. Here the CDR3 DNA reads TGTGCCAGCAGTTTAGGAAGGCAGTACGAGCAGTACTTC. Encoded protein: CASSLGRQYEQYF.

This clonotype has more than one count but fewer than ten. The chain couples TRBV11-2 to TRBJ2-3; 8 bases agree with TRBD2. The CDR3 runs to 19 residues. V was clipped by 7 bases and J by 2 bases; unmatched bases: 20. Germline assignment: CDR1 SGHAT and CDR2 FQNNGV. DNA of the CDR3: TGTGCCAGCACCTTTTCCCCGTGGGCTAGCGGGCGAGTCACAGATACGCAGTATTTT. It specifies CASTFSPWASGRVTDTQYF.